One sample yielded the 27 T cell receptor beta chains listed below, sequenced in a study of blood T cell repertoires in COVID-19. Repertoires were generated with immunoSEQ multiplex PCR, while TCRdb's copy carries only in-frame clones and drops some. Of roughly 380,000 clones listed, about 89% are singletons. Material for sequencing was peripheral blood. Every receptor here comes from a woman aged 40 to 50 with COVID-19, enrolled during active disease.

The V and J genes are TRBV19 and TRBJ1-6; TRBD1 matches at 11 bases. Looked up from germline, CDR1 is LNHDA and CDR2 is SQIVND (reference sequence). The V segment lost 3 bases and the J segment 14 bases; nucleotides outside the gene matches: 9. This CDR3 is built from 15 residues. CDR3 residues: CASSISWTGGYSLHF. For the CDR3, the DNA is TGTGCCAGTAGTATTTCTTGGACAGGGGGCTATTCCCTCCACTTT.

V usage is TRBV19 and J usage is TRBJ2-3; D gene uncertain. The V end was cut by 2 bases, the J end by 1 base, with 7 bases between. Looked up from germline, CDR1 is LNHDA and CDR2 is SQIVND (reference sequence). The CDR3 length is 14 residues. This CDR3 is CASSITARTDTQYF. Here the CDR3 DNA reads TGTGCCAGTAGTATAACAGCCCGCACAGATACGCAGTATTTT. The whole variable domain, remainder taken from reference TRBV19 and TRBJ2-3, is DGGITQSPKYLFRKEGQNVTLSCEQNLNHDAMYWYRQDPGQGLRLIYYSQIVNDFQKGDIAEGYSVSREKKESFPLTVTSAQKNPTAFYLCASSITARTDTQYFGPGTRLTVL.

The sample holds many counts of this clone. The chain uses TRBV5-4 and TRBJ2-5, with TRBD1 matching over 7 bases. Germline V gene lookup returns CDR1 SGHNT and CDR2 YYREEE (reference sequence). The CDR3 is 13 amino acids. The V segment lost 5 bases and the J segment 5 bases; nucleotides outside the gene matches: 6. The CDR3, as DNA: TGTGCCAGCAGTTTTCGGACAGGCGAGACCCAGTACTTC. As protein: CASSFRTGETQYF. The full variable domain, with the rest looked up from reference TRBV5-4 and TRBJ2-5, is ETGVTQSPTHLIKTRGQQVTLRCSSQSGHNTVSWYQQALGQGPQFIFQYYREEENGRGNFPPRFSGLQFPNYSSELNVNALELDDSALYLCASSFRTGETQYFGPGTRLLVL.

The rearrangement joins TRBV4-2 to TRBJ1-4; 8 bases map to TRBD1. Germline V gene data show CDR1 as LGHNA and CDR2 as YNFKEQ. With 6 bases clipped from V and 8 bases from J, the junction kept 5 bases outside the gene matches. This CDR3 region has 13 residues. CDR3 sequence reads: CASSPGTGEKLFF. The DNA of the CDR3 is TGTGCCAGCAGTCCCGGGACAGGAGAAAAACTGTTTTTT.

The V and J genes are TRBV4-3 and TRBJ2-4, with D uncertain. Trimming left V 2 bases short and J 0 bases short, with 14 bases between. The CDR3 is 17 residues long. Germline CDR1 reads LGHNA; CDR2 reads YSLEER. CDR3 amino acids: CASSQPPVSRAKNIQYF. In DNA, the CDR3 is TGCGCCAGCAGCCAACCCCCCGTATCCCGAGCCAAAAACATTCAGTACTTC.

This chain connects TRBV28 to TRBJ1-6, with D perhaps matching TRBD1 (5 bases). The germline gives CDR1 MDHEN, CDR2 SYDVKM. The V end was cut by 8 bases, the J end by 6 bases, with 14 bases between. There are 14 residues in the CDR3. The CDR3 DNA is TGTGCCAGCCTACAGGACCTTGTTAATTCACCCCTCCACTTT. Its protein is CASLQDLVNSPLHF.

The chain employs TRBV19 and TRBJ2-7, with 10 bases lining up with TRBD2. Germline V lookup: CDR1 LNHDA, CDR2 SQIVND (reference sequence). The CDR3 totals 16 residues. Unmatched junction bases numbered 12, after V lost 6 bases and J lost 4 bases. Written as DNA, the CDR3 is TGTGCCAGTAGCTCTCTCAGACTAGCGGGCTTATACGAGCAGTACTTC. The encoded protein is CASSSLRLAGLYEQYF.

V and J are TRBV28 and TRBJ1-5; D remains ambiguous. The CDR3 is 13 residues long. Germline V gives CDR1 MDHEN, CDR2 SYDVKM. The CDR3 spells CVSDARNGQPQHF. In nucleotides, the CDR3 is TGTGTCTCCGATGCCAGGAATGGACAGCCCCAGCATTTT. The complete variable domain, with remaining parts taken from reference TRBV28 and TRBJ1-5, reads DVKVTQSSRYLVKRTGEKVFLECVQDMDHENMFWYRQDPGLGLRLIYFSYDVKMKEKGDIPEGYSVSREKKERFSLILESASTNQTSMYLCVSDARNGQPQHFGDGTRLSIL.

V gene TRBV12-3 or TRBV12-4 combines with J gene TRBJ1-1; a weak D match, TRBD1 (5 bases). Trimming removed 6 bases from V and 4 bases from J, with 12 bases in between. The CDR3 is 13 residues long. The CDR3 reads CASRQGVATEAFF. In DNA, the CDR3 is TGTGCCAGCAGGCAGGGTGTAGCCACTGAAGCTTTCTTT.

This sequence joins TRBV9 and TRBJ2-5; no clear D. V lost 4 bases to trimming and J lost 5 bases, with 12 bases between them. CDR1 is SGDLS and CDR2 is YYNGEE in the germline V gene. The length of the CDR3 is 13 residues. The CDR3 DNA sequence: TGTGCCAGCAGCCCTCGCCAGTTCGAGACCCAGTACTTC. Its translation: CASSPRQFETQYF. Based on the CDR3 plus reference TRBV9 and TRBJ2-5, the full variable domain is DSGVTQTPKHLITATGQRVTLRCSPRSGDLSVYWYQQSLDQGLQFLIQYYNGEERAKGNILERFSAQQFPDLHSELNLSSLELGDSALYFCASSPRQFETQYFGPGTRLLVL.

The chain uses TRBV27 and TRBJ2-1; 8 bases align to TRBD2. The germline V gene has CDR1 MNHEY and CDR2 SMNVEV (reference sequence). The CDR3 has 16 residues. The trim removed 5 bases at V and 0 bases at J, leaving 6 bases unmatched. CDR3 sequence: CASSNPSGSSYNEQFF. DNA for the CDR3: TGTGCCAGCAGTAACCCAAGCGGGAGCTCCTACAATGAGCAGTTCTTC.

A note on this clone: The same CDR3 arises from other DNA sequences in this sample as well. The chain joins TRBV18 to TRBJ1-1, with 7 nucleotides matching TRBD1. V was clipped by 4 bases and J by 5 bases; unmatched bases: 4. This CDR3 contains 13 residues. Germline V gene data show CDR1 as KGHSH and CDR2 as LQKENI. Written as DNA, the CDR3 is TGTGCCAGCTCACGAGACAGGGATACTGAAGCTTTCTTT. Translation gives CASSRDRDTEAFF.

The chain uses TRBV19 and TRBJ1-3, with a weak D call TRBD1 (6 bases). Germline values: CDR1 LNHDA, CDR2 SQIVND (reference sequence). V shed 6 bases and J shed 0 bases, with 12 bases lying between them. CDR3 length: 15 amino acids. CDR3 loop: CASRRGHRSGNTIYF. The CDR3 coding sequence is TGTGCCAGTAGAAGGGGACACCGCTCTGGAAACACCATATATTTT.

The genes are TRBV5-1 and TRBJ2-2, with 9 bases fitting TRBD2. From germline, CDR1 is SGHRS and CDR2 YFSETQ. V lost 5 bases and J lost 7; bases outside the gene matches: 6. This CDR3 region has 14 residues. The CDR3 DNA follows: TGCGCCAGCAGTTGGGGACTAGCAAGCGGGGAGCTGTTTTTT. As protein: CASSWGLASGELFF.

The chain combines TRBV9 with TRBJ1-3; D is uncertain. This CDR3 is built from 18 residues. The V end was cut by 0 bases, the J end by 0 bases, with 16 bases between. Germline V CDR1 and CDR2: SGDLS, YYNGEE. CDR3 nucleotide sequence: TGTGCCAGCAGCGTAGCTTTTGGTGAGGTTAGCTCTGGAAACACCATATATTTT. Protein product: CASSVAFGEVSSGNTIYF.

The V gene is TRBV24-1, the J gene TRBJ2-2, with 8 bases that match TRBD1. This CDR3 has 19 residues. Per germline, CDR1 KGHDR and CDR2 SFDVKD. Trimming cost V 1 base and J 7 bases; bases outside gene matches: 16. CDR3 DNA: TGTGCCACCAGTGATTTAGGACAGGGTACTCTGGGGTCGATCGGGGAGCTGTTTTTT. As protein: CATSDLGQGTLGSIGELFF.

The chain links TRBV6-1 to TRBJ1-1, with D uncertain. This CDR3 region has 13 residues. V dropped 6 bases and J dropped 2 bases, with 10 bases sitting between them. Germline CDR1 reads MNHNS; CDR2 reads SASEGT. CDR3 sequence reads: CASRPIFNTEAFF. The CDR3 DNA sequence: TGTGCCAGCAGACCTATTTTTAACACTGAAGCTTTCTTT.

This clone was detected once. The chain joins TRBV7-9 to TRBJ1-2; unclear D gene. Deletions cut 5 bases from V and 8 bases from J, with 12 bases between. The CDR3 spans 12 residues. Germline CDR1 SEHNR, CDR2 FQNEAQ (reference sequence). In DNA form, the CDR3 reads TGTGCCAGCAGCAAGGGAGGAGGAGGCTACACCTTC. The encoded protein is CASSKGGGGYTF.

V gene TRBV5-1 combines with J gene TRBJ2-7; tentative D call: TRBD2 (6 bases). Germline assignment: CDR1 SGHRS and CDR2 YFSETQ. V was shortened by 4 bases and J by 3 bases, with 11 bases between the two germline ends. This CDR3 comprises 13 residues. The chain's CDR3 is CASSRTGDYEQYF. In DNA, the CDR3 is TGCGCCAGCAGCCGCACGGGGGACTACGAGCAGTACTTC.

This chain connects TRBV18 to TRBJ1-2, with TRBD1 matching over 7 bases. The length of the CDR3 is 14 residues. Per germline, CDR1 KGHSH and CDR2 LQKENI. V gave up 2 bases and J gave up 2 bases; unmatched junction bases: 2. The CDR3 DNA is TGTGCCAGCTCACCATTAGGGGGCAACTATGGCTACACCTTC. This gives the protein CASSPLGGNYGYTF.

The CDR3 loop is CASSLRGSNEKLFF. In nucleotides, the CDR3 is TGTGCCAGCTCCCTCCGCGGGAGCAATGAAAAACTGTTTTTT. The J gene is TRBJ1-4, the V gene TRBV3-1 (or the pseudogene TRBV3-2); no firm D call. In germline, CDR1 is LGHDT, CDR2 YNNKEL (reference sequence). This CDR3 is built from 14 residues. Trimming stripped 8 bases from V and 5 bases from J, with 15 bases between.

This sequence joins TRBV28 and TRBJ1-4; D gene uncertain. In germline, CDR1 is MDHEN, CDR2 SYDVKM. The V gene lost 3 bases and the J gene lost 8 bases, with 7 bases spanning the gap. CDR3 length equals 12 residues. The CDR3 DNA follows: TGTGCCAGCAGTTTGATTCGGGAAAAACTGTTTTTT. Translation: CASSLIREKLFF.

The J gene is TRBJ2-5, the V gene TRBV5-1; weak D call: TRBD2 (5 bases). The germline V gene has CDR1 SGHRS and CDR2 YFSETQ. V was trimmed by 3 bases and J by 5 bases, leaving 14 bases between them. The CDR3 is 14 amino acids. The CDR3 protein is CASSSEGVGETQYF. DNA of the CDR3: TGCGCCAGCAGCTCAGAGGGCGTCGGGGAGACCCAGTACTTC.

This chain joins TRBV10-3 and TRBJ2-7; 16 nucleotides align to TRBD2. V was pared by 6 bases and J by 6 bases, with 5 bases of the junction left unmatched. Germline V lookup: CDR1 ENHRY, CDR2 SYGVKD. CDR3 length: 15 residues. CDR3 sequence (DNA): TGTGCCATCAGGGGGACTAGCGGGAGGGTATTCGAGCAGTACTTC. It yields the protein CAIRGTSGRVFEQYF.

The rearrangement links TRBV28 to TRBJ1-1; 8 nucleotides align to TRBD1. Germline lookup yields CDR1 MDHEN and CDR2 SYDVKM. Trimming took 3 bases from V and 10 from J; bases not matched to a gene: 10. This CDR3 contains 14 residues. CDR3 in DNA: TGTGCCAGCAGTTTGTCAGGGGGCGCTAAGGGAGCTTTCTTT. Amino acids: CASSLSGGAKGAFF.

CDR3 DNA sequence: TGTGCCAGCAGCTTAGACATGAACACTGAAGCTTTCTTT. Protein sequence: CASSLDMNTEAFF. The rearrangement joins TRBV7-9 to TRBJ1-1, with D unresolved. The CDR3 sequence is 13 residues long. The ends were cut back, 1 base at V and 0 bases at J, with 3 bases in the middle. Germline V gene sequence: CDR1 SEHNR, CDR2 FQNEAQ (reference sequence).

The CDR3 region has the DNA TGTGCCAGCAGCTTGGGGACAGGGGCCGGGGAGCTGTTTTTT. Translation: CASSLGTGAGELFF. The chain uses TRBV7-2 and TRBJ2-2, with TRBD1 matching 10 bases. Germline assignment: CDR1 SGHTA and CDR2 FQGNSA. CDR3 length equals 14 residues. The V and J ends lost 3 bases and 6 bases, in that order; junction bases with no gene match: 1. Variable domain in full (rest from reference TRBV7-2 and TRBJ2-2): GAGVSQSPSNKVTEKGKDVELRCDPISGHTALYWYRQSLGQGLEFLIYFQGNSAPDKSGLPSDRFSAERTGGSVSTLTIQRTQQEDSAVYLCASSLGTGAGELFFGEGSRLTVL.